The subject of this entry is one T cell receptor (beta chain). Enrolment of Seattle patients took place during active infection, and they were followed longitudinally. This record belongs to a study of blood T cell repertoires in COVID-19. Per the original methods: Estimation of nucleated cell counts was performed using reference gene primer amplification. Libraries were prepared by immunoSEQ multiplex PCR; TCRdb keeps only in-frame clonotypes and omits some of them. V, J and clone size are taken as reported in that table, and D and trimming were inferred from the DNA itself. The sample includes over 65,000 clones, just under 80% of them seen just once. V lost 4 bases and J lost 3, with 7 bases in between. Germline V gene sequence: CDR1 SQVTM, CDR2 ANQGSEA. This CDR3 has 12 residues.

The sequencing input was peripheral blood. The clonotype was recovered from a man in his 60s with COVID-19, enrolled during active disease. The V call is TRBV29-1, the J call TRBJ1-5, with TRBD1 as a possible D gene (6 bases). DNA of the CDR3: TGCAGCGTTGGGGGGCTCAATCAGCCCCAGCATTTT. This codes for CSVGGLNQPQHF.